This entry describes one T cell receptor (beta chain). Antigen unknown. Time point denoted: persistent/refractory GD, antithyroid drugs over 5 years with positive TRAb. The TCR library was made from RNA extracted from PBMCs. In building TCR beta libraries, iRepertoire HTBI primers were used together with Arm-PCR of CDR3 regions. One entry per CDR3 protein, called by TCRdb with MiXCR from the multiplex PCR reads. The table shows 400,000 or so distinct CDR3 sequences, with around 24% occurring only once. The data belong to a study of regulatory T cells in long-lasting Graves disease. Study-level background: The term persistent Graves' disease signified upward of 5 years on antithyroid drugs with positive TSH receptor antibodies.

The CDR3 contains 14 residues. Losses at the gene ends were 1 base for V and 10 bases for J; bases not matched to a gene: 4. Germline V CDR1 and CDR2: SEHNR, FQNEAQ (reference sequence). Overall study results and limits: Persistent Graves' patients showed less TCR diversity than newly diagnosed patients showed. Persistent patients shared more public clonotypes (approximately 2,700) than newly diagnosed patients (about 940).

The receptor was isolated from a female donor with Graves disease. The sequencing here drew on peripheral blood mononuclear cells (PBMCs), taken when the disease was refractory, from a patient treated with antithyroid drugs. The chain uses TRBV7-9 and TRBJ1-6; 7 nucleotides align to TRBD1. The CDR3: CASSLDRGSSPLHF. The DNA for the CDR3 is TGTGCCAGCAGCTTAGACAGGGGCAGCTCACCCCTCCACTTT. The full variable domain, rest sourced from reference TRBV7-9 and TRBJ1-6, is DTGVSQNPRHKITKRGQNVTFRCDPISEHNRLYWYRQTLGQGPEFLTYFQNEAQLEKSRLLSDRFSAERPKGSFSTLEIQRTEQGDSAMYLCASSLDRGSSPLHFGNGTRLTVT.